Listed here are 20 T cell receptor beta chains from one sample, sequenced in a study of blood T cell repertoires in COVID-19. TCRdb's table, derived via immunoSEQ multiplex PCR, lists solely in-frame clones and lacks some. Counted here are roughly 35,000 clones, roughly nine tenths occurring once; the ten biggest clones make up roughly 19%. The sequencing sample was made of peripheral blood. Receptor source: a man between 65 and 85 years old with acute or convalescent COVID-19.

The chain employs TRBV12-3 or TRBV12-4 and TRBJ1-2; 8 bases align to TRBD1. The CDR3 has 13 amino acids. J was trimmed by 1 base and V by 6 bases; bases with no gene match: 1. DNA for the CDR3: TGTGCCAGCAGGGACAGGGTTAACTATGGCTACACCTTC. The encoded protein is CASRDRVNYGYTF.

The chain has TRBV7-8 and TRBJ1-1, with 7 bases identical to TRBD1. The J segment lost 3 bases and the V segment lost 2 bases, leaving 6 bases of the junction unmatched. Germline V gene data show CDR1 as SGHVS and CDR2 as FQNEAQ. The CDR3 runs 15 residues. The CDR3 spells CASSLMTGRHTEAFF. The CDR3 nucleotides read TGTGCCAGCAGCTTAATGACAGGGAGGCACACTGAAGCTTTCTTT.

The rearrangement joins TRBV18 to TRBJ1-1; D is perhaps TRBD1 (5 bases). The V and J ends lost 3 bases and 2 bases respectively, with 16 bases between them. The CDR3 totals 16 residues. Germline CDR1 reads KGHSH; CDR2 reads LQKENI. The CDR3: CASSPGGGRINTEAFF. The CDR3 DNA is TGTGCCAGCTCACCCGGCGGGGGACGGATAAACACTGAAGCTTTCTTT.

J is TRBJ2-7 and V is TRBV18, with 10 bases identical to TRBD1. This CDR3 is built from 15 residues. J was trimmed by 3 bases and V by 5 bases; bases with no gene match: 7. Per germline, CDR1 KGHSH and CDR2 LQKENI. The CDR3 region is CASSGTGTGDYEQYF. CDR3 in DNA: TGTGCCAGCTCAGGGACCGGGACAGGGGACTACGAGCAGTACTTC.

J is TRBJ2-2 and V is TRBV24-1; 8 bases map to TRBD1. With 4 bases clipped from V and 3 bases from J, the junction kept 6 bases outside the gene matches. The CDR3 sequence is 16 residues long. Germline lookup yields CDR1 KGHDR and CDR2 SFDVKD. CDR3 loop: CATSDTYRGYTGELFF. Here the CDR3 DNA reads TGTGCCACCAGTGACACCTACAGGGGGTACACCGGGGAGCTGTTTTTT.

This chain uses TRBV14 with TRBJ1-2; D perhaps matches TRBD1 (5 bases). Germline V lookup: CDR1 SGHDN, CDR2 FVKESK. The CDR3 contains 15 residues. The V end lost 0 bases, the J end lost 4 bases, and 12 bases lay between the germline ends. CDR3 nucleotides: TGTGCCAGCAGCCAAGATCGCGGGGGGAGCTATGGCTACACCTTC. Its translation: CASSQDRGGSYGYTF.

This clone was observed once. The rearrangement links TRBV12-3 or TRBV12-4 to TRBJ2-3; 10 bases line up with TRBD2. This CDR3 has 13 residues. V lost 6 bases to trimming and J lost 8 bases; unmatched junction nucleotides: 5. DNA of the CDR3: TGTGCCAGCAGCCCGGGACTAGCGTTTACGCAGTATTTT. It specifies CASSPGLAFTQYF.

This clone was observed a few times. The chain combines TRBV18 with TRBJ2-5, with a tentative D call TRBD2 (6 bases). V lost 6 bases, J lost 4 bases, and 15 bases lay in between. CDR1 and CDR2 (germline): KGHSH, LQKENI. The length of the CDR3 is 14 residues. The CDR3 loop reads CASSPTGVGETQYF. The CDR3 DNA is TGTGCCAGCTCGCCCACGGGGGTGGGAGAGACCCAGTACTTC.

The chain links TRBV10-3 to TRBJ1-2; D remains ambiguous. V lost 4 bases and J lost 1, with 19 bases in between. Germline V gene lookup returns CDR1 ENHRY and CDR2 SYGVKD. The CDR3 has 17 amino acids. The CDR3 is CAISAGGQPTINYGYTF. As DNA, the CDR3 is TGTGCCATCAGTGCCGGCGGGCAGCCCACTATTAACTATGGCTACACCTTC.

The CDR3 nucleotides are TGTGCCAGCAGGCGTCGACTAGAAGCAGATACGCAGTATTTT. Amino acids: CASRRRLEADTQYF. The chain has TRBV6-5 and TRBJ2-3; D perhaps matches TRBD2 (6 bases). Trimming cost V 6 bases and J 4 bases, with 14 bases left between them. Germline V gives CDR1 MNHEY, CDR2 SVGAGI. The CDR3 extends over 14 amino acids.

This chain joins TRBV11-3 and TRBJ2-1; D is perhaps TRBD2 (5 bases). Germline V gene sequence: CDR1 SGHNT, CDR2 YENEEA. Trimming removed 2 bases at V and 4 bases at J, with 12 bases between. CDR3 length: 15 residues. DNA for the CDR3: TGTGCCAGCAGCTTAAGCGGCAGTCGGTACAATGAGCAGTTCTTC. Protein sequence: CASSLSGSRYNEQFF.

The rearrangement joins TRBV28 to TRBJ2-7, with D perhaps matching TRBD2 (5 bases). The CDR3 runs 13 residues. Germline V lookup: CDR1 MDHEN, CDR2 SYDVKM. The V and J ends lost 3 bases and 6 bases respectively, with 12 bases between them. The chain's CDR3 is CASSFGSVIEQYF. Written as DNA, the CDR3 is TGTGCCAGCAGTTTTGGGAGCGTGATCGAGCAGTACTTC.

The V gene is TRBV3-1 (or the pseudogene TRBV3-2), the J gene TRBJ1-1; D possibly corresponds to TRBD1 (5 bases). The CDR3 contains 14 residues. Trimming took off 4 bases at V and 0 bases at J, with 9 bases between the two ends. Germline lookup yields CDR1 LGHDT and CDR2 YNNKEL (reference sequence). CDR3 sequence reads: CASSRQRMNTEAFF. Here the CDR3 DNA reads TGTGCCAGCAGCCGACAGCGAATGAACACTGAAGCTTTCTTT.

V and J are TRBV19 and TRBJ1-2, with 10 bases that match TRBD1. From germline, CDR1 is LNHDA and CDR2 SQIVND (reference sequence). CDR3 length equals 14 residues. J was trimmed by 8 bases and V by 8 bases; bases with no gene match: 11. CDR3 in DNA: TGTGCCAGTGGCGTTCCTCGGGACAGGGGCGGCTACACCTTC. Its protein product is CASGVPRDRGGYTF.

This chain connects TRBV5-4 to TRBJ2-2; 10 bases agree with TRBD2. Germline-derived CDR1 and CDR2 are SGHNT and YYREEE (reference sequence). The CDR3 loop spans 16 amino acids. The V segment lost 4 bases and the J segment 5 bases; nucleotides outside the gene matches: 8. DNA of the CDR3: TGTGCCAGCAGCCGTGGAAAGCGGGAGGGTACCGGGGAGCTGTTTTTT. Protein product: CASSRGKREGTGELFF. Variable domain in full (rest from reference TRBV5-4 and TRBJ2-2): ETGVTQSPTHLIKTRGQQVTLRCSSQSGHNTVSWYQQALGQGPQFIFQYYREEENGRGNFPPRFSGLQFPNYSSELNVNALELDDSALYLCASSRGKREGTGELFFGEGSRLTVL.

The CDR3 protein is CASSIRVGYGYTF. The CDR3 coding sequence is TGTGCCAGCAGCATCAGGGTTGGCTATGGCTACACCTTC. The chain combines TRBV12-3 or TRBV12-4 with TRBJ1-2; TRBD1 is a possible D gene (5 bases). This CDR3 spans 13 amino acids. The V gene lost 6 bases and the J gene lost 4 bases, with 12 bases spanning the gap.

V usage is TRBV19 and J usage is TRBJ1-1; D is unclear. Germline loops: CDR1 LNHDA, CDR2 SQIVND (reference sequence). The ends were cut back, 6 bases at V and 7 bases at J, with 15 bases in the middle. The CDR3 is 13 residues long. Here the CDR3 DNA reads TGTGCCAGTAGCCCCCCGTCCGGGTTTGAAGCTTTCTTT. Residues: CASSPPSGFEAFF.

The chain combines TRBV9 with TRBJ2-7, with D perhaps matching TRBD1 (6 bases). V gave up 3 bases and J gave up 5 bases, with 18 bases separating them. Germline-derived CDR1 and CDR2 are SGDLS and YYNGEE. The CDR3 has 15 residues. The CDR3 DNA reads as TGTGCCAGCAGCGCCGCCGGGACACCTCCTAACGAGCAGTACTTC. Amino acids: CASSAAGTPPNEQYF.

The chain carries TRBV7-9 and TRBJ1-4; the D gene is possibly TRBD1 (6 bases). The CDR3 sequence is 16 residues long. Trimming pared 5 bases from V and 4 bases from J, leaving 17 bases between. CDR1 SEHNR and CDR2 FQNEAQ come from the germline V gene (reference sequence). In nucleotides, the CDR3 is TGTGCCAGCAGCCCAGATACCGCACAGGGTAATGAAAAACTGTTTTTT. Translating gives CASSPDTAQGNEKLFF.

The chain carries TRBV18 and TRBJ2-1; 7 bases are shared with TRBD2. Germline V gene lookup returns CDR1 KGHSH and CDR2 LQKENI. The CDR3 consists of 17 residues. V dropped 0 bases and J dropped 4; count of bases not matched to a gene: 9. In nucleotides, the CDR3 is TGTGCCAGCTCACCACCGGGGCGGGAGCTTCGATACAATGAGCAGTTCTTC. Protein product: CASSPPGRELRYNEQFF.